The entry below describes one T cell receptor beta chain. The data originate from a study of blood T cell repertoires in COVID-19. Study in general: Donors in the United States, Italy and Spain gave samples during acute or convalescent COVID-19. From T cells, B-cell-depleted T cells, or PBMCs came the material, which was cDNA or gDNA.

This CDR3 region has 15 residues. Germline loops: CDR1 MNHEY, CDR2 SMNVEV (reference sequence). V trimming: 2 bases; J trimming: 0 bases; junction bases outside the gene matches: 1. Authors' analysis steps: The assay estimated nucleated cells by amplifying reference gene primers. Some clones are missing from TCRdb's copy, which holds only in-frame ones; the method was immunoSEQ multiplex PCR. V, J and clone size reflect that table, while D and trimming were determined from the DNA. The data contain 250,000 to 350,000 clones, roughly 90% of them singletons. The sequence derives from a man between 18 and 29 years old who had recovered from COVID-19. Sequencing used peripheral blood. The rearrangement joins TRBV27 to TRBJ1-2; TRBD1 matches at 9 bases. Written as DNA, the CDR3 is TGTGCCAGCAGTTTAAACAGGGGGCCTAACTATGGCTACACCTTC. This codes for CASSLNRGPNYGYTF.